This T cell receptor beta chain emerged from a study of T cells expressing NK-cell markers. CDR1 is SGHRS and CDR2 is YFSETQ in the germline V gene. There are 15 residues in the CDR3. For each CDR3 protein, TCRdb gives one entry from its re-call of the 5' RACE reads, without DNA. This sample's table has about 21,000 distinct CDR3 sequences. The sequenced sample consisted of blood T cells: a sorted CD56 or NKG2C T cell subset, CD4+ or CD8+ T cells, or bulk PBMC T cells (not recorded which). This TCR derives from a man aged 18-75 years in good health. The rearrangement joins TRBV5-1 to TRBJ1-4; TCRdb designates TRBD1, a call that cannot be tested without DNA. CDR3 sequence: CASSLAGARGEKLFF.